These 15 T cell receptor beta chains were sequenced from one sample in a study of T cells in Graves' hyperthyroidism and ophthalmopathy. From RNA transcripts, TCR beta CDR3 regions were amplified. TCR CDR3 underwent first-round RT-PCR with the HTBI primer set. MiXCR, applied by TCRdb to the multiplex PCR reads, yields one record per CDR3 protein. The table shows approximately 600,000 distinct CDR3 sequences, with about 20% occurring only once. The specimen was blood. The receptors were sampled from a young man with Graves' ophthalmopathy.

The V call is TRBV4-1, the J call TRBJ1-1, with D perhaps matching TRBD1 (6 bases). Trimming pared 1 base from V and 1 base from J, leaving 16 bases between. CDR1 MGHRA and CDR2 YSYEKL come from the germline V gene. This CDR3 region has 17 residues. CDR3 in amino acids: CASSQGGGRDQNTEAFF. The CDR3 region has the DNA TGCGCCAGCAGCCAAGGGGGGGGCAGGGATCAGAACACTGAAGCTTTCTTT.

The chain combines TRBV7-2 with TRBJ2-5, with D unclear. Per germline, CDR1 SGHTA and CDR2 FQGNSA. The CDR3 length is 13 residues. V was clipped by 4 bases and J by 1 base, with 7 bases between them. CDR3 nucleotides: TGTGCCAGCAGCTCTCGGGCCCAAGAGACCCAGTACTTC. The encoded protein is CASSSRAQETQYF.

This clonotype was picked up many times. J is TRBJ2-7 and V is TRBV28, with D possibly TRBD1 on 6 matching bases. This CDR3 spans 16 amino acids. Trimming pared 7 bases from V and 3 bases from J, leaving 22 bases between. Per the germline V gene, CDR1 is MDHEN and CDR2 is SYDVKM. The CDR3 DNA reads TGTGCCAGCACTTCCTCGTCTGACAGGAACTACTACGAGCAGTACTTC. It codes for CASTSSSDRNYYEQYF. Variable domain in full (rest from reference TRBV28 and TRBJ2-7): DVKVTQSSRYLVKRTGEKVFLECVQDMDHENMFWYRQDPGLGLRLIYFSYDVKMKEKGDIPEGYSVSREKKERFSLILESASTNQTSMYLCASTSSSDRNYYEQYFGPGTRLTVT.

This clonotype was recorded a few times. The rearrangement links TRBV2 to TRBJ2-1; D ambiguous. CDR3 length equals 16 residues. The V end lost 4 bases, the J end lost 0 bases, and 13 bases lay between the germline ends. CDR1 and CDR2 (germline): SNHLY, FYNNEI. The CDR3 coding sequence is TGTGCCAGCAGTGGTACGACTTGGATCTCCTACAATGAGCAGTTCTTC. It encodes CASSGTTWISYNEQFF.

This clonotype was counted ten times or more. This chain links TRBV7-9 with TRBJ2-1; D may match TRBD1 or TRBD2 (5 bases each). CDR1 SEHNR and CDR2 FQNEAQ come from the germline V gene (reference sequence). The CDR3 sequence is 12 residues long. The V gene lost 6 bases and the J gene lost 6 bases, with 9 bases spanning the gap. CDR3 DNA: TGTGCCAGCAGTTCAGGGACCAATGAGCAGTTCTTC. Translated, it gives CASSSGTNEQFF.

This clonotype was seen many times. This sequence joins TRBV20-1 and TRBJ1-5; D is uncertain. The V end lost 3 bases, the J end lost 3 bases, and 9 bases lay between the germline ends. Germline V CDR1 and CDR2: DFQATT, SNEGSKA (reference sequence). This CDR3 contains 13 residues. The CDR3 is CSASATLNQPQHF. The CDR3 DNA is TGCAGTGCTAGTGCCACTCTCAATCAGCCCCAGCATTTT.

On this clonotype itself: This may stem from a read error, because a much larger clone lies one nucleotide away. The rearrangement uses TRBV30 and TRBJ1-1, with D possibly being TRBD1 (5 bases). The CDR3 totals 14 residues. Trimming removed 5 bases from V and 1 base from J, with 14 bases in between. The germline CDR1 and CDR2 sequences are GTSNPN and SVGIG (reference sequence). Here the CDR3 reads CAWDGGGRNTEAFF. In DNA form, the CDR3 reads TGTGCCTGGGACGGTGGGGGTCGGAACACTGAAGCTTTCTTT.

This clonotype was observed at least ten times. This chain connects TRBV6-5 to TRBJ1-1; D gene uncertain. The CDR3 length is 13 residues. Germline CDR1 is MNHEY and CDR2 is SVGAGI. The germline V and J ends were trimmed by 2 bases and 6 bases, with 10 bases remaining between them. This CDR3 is CASSYGPHSEAFF. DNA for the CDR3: TGTGCCAGCAGTTACGGGCCTCATTCTGAAGCTTTCTTT.

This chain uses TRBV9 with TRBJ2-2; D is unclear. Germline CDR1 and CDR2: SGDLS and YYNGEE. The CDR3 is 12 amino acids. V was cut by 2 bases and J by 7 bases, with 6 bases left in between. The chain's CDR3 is CASSVKVGELFF. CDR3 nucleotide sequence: TGTGCCAGCAGCGTCAAGGTCGGGGAGCTGTTTTTT.

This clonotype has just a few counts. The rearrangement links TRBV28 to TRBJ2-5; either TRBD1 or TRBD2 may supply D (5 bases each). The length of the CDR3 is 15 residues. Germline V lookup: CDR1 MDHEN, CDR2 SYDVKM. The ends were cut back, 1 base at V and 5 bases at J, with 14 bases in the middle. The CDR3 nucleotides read TGTGCCAGCAGTTTATCCGGGACGGCGCGGGAGACCCAGTACTTC. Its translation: CASSLSGTARETQYF.

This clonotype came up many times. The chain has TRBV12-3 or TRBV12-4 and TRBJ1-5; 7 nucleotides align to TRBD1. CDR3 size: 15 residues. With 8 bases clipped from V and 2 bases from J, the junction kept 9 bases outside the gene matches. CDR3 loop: CASRTGLSGNQPQHF. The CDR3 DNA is TGTGCCAGCCGGACAGGACTCTCTGGCAATCAGCCCCAGCATTTT.

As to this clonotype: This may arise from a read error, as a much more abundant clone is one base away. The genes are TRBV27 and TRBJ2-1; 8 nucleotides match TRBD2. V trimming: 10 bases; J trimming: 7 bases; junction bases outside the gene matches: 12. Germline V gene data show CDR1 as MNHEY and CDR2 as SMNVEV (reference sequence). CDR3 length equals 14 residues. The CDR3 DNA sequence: TGTGCCATCCGCGAACCCGGGGGGGCTAATGAGCAGTTCTTC. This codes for CAIREPGGANEQFF.

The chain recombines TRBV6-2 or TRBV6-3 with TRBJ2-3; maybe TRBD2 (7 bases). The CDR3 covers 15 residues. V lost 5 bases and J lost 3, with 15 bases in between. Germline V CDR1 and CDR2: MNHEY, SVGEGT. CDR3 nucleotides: TGTGCCAGCAGTCCGAGGGGGGGACGGACAGATACGCAGTATTTT. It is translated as CASSPRGGRTDTQYF.

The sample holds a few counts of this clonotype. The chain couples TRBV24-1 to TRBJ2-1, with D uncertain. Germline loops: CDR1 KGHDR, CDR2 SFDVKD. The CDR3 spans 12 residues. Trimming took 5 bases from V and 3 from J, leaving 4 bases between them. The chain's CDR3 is CATSGSYNEQFF. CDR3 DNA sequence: TGTGCCACCAGTGGCAGCTACAATGAGCAGTTCTTC.

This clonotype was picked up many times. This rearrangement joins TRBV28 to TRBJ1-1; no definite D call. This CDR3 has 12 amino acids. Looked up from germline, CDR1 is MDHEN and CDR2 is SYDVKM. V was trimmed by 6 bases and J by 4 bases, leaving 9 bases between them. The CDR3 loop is CASRPEPTEAFF. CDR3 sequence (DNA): TGTGCCAGCAGACCGGAACCCACTGAAGCTTTCTTT.